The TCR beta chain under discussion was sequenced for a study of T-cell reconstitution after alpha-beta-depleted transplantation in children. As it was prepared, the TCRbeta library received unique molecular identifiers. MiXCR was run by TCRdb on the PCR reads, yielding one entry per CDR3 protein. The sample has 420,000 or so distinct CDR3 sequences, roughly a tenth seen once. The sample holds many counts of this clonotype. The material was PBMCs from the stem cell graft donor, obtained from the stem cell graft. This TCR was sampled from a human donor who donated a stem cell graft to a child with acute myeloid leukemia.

The CDR3 reads CASSLRDSSNTEAFF. In DNA, the CDR3 is TGCGCCAGCAGCTTGAGGGACAGTTCGAACACTGAAGCTTTCTTT. The chain links TRBV5-1 to TRBJ1-1; TRBD1 matches at 7 bases. The CDR3 is 15 amino acids. CDR1 and CDR2 (germline): SGHRS, YFSETQ. Trimming removed 1 base from V and 1 base from J; junction bases left unmatched: 4.